The sequence of this TCR beta chain was determined in a study of cytomegalovirus exposure and HLA in healthy donors (dated by TCRdb to 2016 to 2017). Study-level background: An earlier analysis of some 600 of the donors reported 276 Gb of sequence data and some 110 million unique TCR beta sequences obtained from about 179 million T cells. An early release that covered 500 to 800 HLA-typed donors contained around 300 gigabases of sequencing data and tens of millions of unique TCR sequences. Of the approximately 400 genotyped donors, roughly 80% were placed in the genetic ancestry cluster associated with self-reported Caucasian donors. The study was designed to test whether signatures of past pathogen exposure could be identified by cataloging public T cell receptors. The study profiled the T cell repertoires of under 850 subjects by immunosequencing and related them to cytomegalovirus serostatus. A separate validation cohort of roughly 110 different subjects was used in addition to the 666-subject first cohort. The study combined high-throughput TCR immunosequencing, statistical association of individual TCRs with disease status, and machine learning to predict cytomegalovirus infection status. To study patterns of TCR occurrence, a later analysis re-analyzed previously published TCR beta repertoires from 700 or so donors and added high-resolution HLA genotyping. The later analysis used no new phenotypic data to find candidate immune exposures, relying instead on TCR beta sequences and their occurrence across donors. An earlier analysis of 450 to 750 of the donors used high-throughput TCR beta sequencing to judge whether each TCR beta V gene segment behaved as functional or pseudogenic. Donor age, sex, ethnicity and CMV serostatus were compiled alongside the repertoire data. In a later genetic analysis, genome-wide SNP genotypes for about 55% of the roughly 700 donors were used, and that subset was treated as a discovery cohort. Every repertoire in the discovery cohort had been generated on one and the same sequencing platform. HLA typing included class I and class II loci at four-digit resolution. The number of typed donors differed by locus: about 620-630 for A, B, C, DRB1 and DQB1; 500 to 550 for DQA1; 606 for DPA1; and 400 to 480 for DPB1. A handful of DR-DQ haplotypes were handled as single units for association and clustering because linkage in the cohort was strong. Across approximately 400 genotyped donors of the cohort, an average of approximately 220,000 unique TCR beta nucleotide sequences per donor were sequenced, and roughly 18% of those sequences were non-productive.

The study at large found these results: In an earlier analysis of over 550 of the donors, most TCR beta V segments were observed in productive rearrangements about 87% or about 30% of the time, broadly matching IMGT annotations. In a later analysis, most CMV-associated TCR beta chains were found to appear HLA-restricted, with HLA associations seemingly driven largely by CMV exposure. Compared with the roughly 720-donor mean, donors in an Asian-associated ancestry cluster had fewer N-insertions in productive TCRs, according to a later genetic analysis. When HLA alleles, especially DR and DQ, strongly co-occurred, attributing TCR associations to individual alleles was difficult. The study gave a list of 150 to 200 TCR beta chains associated with cytomegalovirus. Because counts were too low, approximately 15 rarely observed V segments, including chromosome 9 orphons, were excluded from the earlier analysis of fewer than 650 of the donors. An association between a missense DCLRE1C variant and V-gene and J-gene trimming of TCR beta chains was found in a later genetic analysis and replicated in an independent cohort. The authors suggested that the approach could potentially be extended to other disease states and immunological phenotypes. In a later analysis, several top co-occurrence clusters were reported to appear linked to parvovirus B19, influenza, CMV and Epstein-Barr virus. Sequencing depth was assumed to be roughly uniform across donors in the presence/absence analyses, though that assumption may not hold. The classifier was reported to diagnose cytomegalovirus status with high specificity and sensitivity in both the original cohort and the validation cohort. Linkage disequilibrium might explain the correlated functional status among segregating V segments, but an unknown experimental factor could not be ruled out. HLA typing was unavailable for some donors at each locus, so association tests used only the typed subset. The only immune exposure information available for the cohort was CMV serostatus. Most TCR sequences were seen in very few donors, while some public TCRs were found in many individuals. In this cohort, only TCR beta chains were sequenced, and detectable features were limited by the absence of alpha or paired-chain data. A cluster of highly shared sequence variants was judged likely to represent a technical artifact of the sequencing pipeline. A further reported finding was that TCR beta sequences accurately predicted the HLA-A and HLA-B alleles for most subjects in the first cohort. Three of the identified cytomegalovirus-associated TCR beta chains were confirmed in vitro to be specific for cytomegalovirus antigens. In a later analysis, HLA-associated TCR beta chains showed more clonal expansion and lower generation probabilities than non-associated chains that were equally common. In a later analysis, the rate of TCR association differed among HLA loci, with DRB1 alleles having the most associated TCRs and HLA-C alleles having the fewest. At a false discovery rate of 0.05, a later analysis linked around 17,000 TCR beta sequences to specific HLA alleles.

The cohort consisted of approximately 670 healthy bone marrow donors. At the time of sampling, all cohort members were nominally healthy, though unrecorded immune exposures were likely present. The donor was CMV seronegative and belonged to the group of 350 to 400 seronegative cohort members. Every donor gave a peripheral blood sample, and the peripheral blood mononuclear cells from that sample were used for TCR beta sequencing. Genomic DNA was extracted from the blood cell samples with the Qiagen DNeasy Blood Extraction Kit. The library was produced with the immunoSEQ multiplex PCR assay. For the multiplex PCR, a mixture combining 60 forward primers for TCR Vbeta segments and 13 reverse primers for TCR Jbeta segments was used. Amplification of the CDR3 region of rearranged TCR beta genes was performed with a multiplex PCR assay on genomic DNA. The Illumina HiSeq System was used to sequence the amplified TCR beta libraries as 87-base-pair reads. The paper's processing steps were these. A later analysis tallied tens of millions of unique TCR beta chains across the roughly 610 repertoires, and about 10 million of those chains were shared by two or more donors. A nearest-neighbor algorithm error-corrected the raw reads and collapsed the reads into unique sequences, merging closely related sequences to remove PCR and sequencing errors. V, D and J gene segments were assigned by aligning CDR3 sequences to IMGT reference sequences. Each retained sequence needed at least a six-nucleotide match to both a V gene segment and a J gene segment. A rearrangement counted as productive if the CDR3 had no stop codons and remained in frame with V and J, and every other rearrangement counted as non-productive. Following IMGT convention, CDR3 was defined as the stretch from the second conserved V-encoded cysteine to the conserved J-encoded phenylalanine. The earlier analysis of some 550 of the donors excluded any sequence lacking an unambiguous match to a single V gene segment. In an earlier analysis of approximately 590 of the donors, a V segment was called functional when productive rearrangements were above 56.7%, and segregating when the standard deviation between donors exceeded 5%. A statistical classification framework was developed to diagnose cytomegalovirus status using the catalog of TCR beta chain sequences. A later analysis assigned V and J genes by comparing TCR nucleotide sequences with IMGT/GENE-DB human TR gene sequences. Using the TCRdist pipeline, a later analysis assigned CDR3 sequences along with most-parsimonious VDJ recombination scenarios. In a later analysis, each TCR beta chain was defined by its CDR3 amino acid sequence together with its V-gene family, and reads lacking a unique V-gene family were excluded. As a way to deal with suspected cross-contamination and a sequencing artifact, a later analysis dropped over 550 nucleotide sequences that were highly shared and had low generation probability. In a later analysis, a clonal expansion index for each public chain was calculated from normalized within-repertoire ranks of inferred template counts. A later analysis computed generation probabilities with a VDJ recombination model fitted to out-of-frame rearrangements, and checked the results against IGoR. Hypergeometric tests were used in a later analysis to score TCR-TCR, TCR-HLA and TCR-CMV co-occurrence, with a repertoire-size bias correction applied to the TCR pairs. To estimate false discovery rates, a later analysis permuted the HLA or CMV assignments 20 times. In a later analysis, co-occurring TCRs were grouped using DBSCAN, and TCRdist sequence similarity was added for clustering within HLA-allele-positive subsets. Co-occurrence clustering excluded repertoires with fewer than 30,000 or more than 120,000 public chains, plus five with anomalous nucleotide sharing. As stored in TCRdb, this immuneACCESS dataset retains in-frame rearrangements with V and J assigned. A fraction of the clones does not appear; measured against another copy, unresolved V genes explain less than half of the discrepancy, and the remainder lacks a known reason. V, J and clone size were drawn from that table, and D and trimming were deduced from the DNA. In this sample's table one finds tens of thousands of clones. More than 0.45% of the sample lies in the top ten.

With respect to this clone: Its antigen remains unidentified.

The TCR sequence derives from a man over 45 in good health and CMV-seronegative. The material sequenced was PBMCs.

In nucleotide form, the sequence is TGTGCCAGTAGTATTGAAACAGGGATGGTTGAAGCTTTCTTT. It encodes CASSIETGMVEAFF. The V and J segments used are TRBV19 and TRBJ1-1; a tentative D match to TRBD1 spans 6 bases. The CDR3 starts with the cysteine, ends with the phenylalanine, and has 14 residues. Solely the CDR3 DNA is kept, with 42 bases framed from the first base. The germline V gene (reference sequence) provides CDR1 LNHDA and CDR2 SQIVND. V was cut back by 3 bases and J by 7 bases, leaving a gap of 15 bases between them.